This T cell receptor (beta chain) was recorded in a study of blood T cells in healthy people across ages (dated by TCRdb to 2014 to 2015). Regarding the study in general: In model experiments, template switching captured about one uniquely barcoded TCR beta cDNA molecule for every two T cells. To track age-related changes in TCR beta repertoire diversity, the study relied on deep sequencing normalized with unique cDNA molecular identifiers. The donors were divided into four age groups: young (average around 16 years), middle-aged (about 40), aged (approximately 62) and long-lived (about 84). To avoid experimental bias, donors of different ages were randomly spread across the sequencing lanes. For two donors (one aged 18 to 29 and one aged 80 or older), the study analyzed two additional independent replicas of 1 million unique cDNA reads from the same blood draw.

This clonotype was counted a few times. Its cognate antigen has yet to be identified. One base away there is no much larger clone; base qualities are not given. The donors were under 40 Caucasian individuals from Russia, aged roughly 6 to 100 years, who were systemically healthy. Around 10 milliliters of peripheral blood were collected from each donor into EDTA-treated Vacutainer tubes. PBMCs were isolated by Ficoll-Paque density-gradient centrifugation, with at least 7 million obtained per sample. Total RNA, at least 5 micrograms per sample, was extracted from PBMCs with Trizol reagent. Naive CD45RAhigh/CD27high T cell percentages were measured by flow cytometry on a PBMC aliquot from every donor. The CDR3, cysteine through phenylalanine, is 17 amino acids long. The kept DNA is CDR3 alone, 51 bases in frame from the first base. Trimming takes 3 bases off V and 3 bases off J; junction bases not matched to a gene: 10. Taken from the germline V gene, the CDR1 and CDR2 loops are SGHTA and FQGNSA.

Study-wide conclusions, independent of this receptor: Estimates of total diversity based on one million sequenced T cells were considered lower bounds and underestimates. Conclusive comparison of naive and antigen-experienced compartments was prevented by the profiling of bulk unsorted PBMCs. As age increased, observed TCR beta diversity per million T cells dropped in a roughly linear way, and a significant reduction was already evident by age 40. Because donor CMV infection status was unknown, age-related changes in expanded clonotypes were potentially confounded. The long-lived group showed more naive CD4+ T cells, fewer expanded clones and increased TCR diversity than the aged group, suggesting age selection. The percentage of naive T cells measured by flow cytometry correlated strongly with observed TCR beta diversity.

Preparation of the library involved 5' RACE. For sequencing, an Illumina HiSeq 2500 was employed. A second PCR of roughly 7 to 11 cycles was performed with a sample-barcoded 5' primer and a J-beta primer mix. Each TCR beta cDNA molecule received a unique molecular identifier from a template-switch 5' adaptor carrying 12 random nucleotides. Each sample yielded at least 3 million CDR3-containing paired-end reads. First-strand cDNA synthesis was performed from all RNA using the Mint cDNA synthesis kit, with priming by a TRBC-specific oligonucleotide. All cDNA was treated with uracil-DNA glycosylase and then went through a first 18-cycle PCR with the universal primers M1SS and BC2_uni_R. For the original study's pipeline: Each sample was normalized by randomly selecting 1 million high-quality reads, each carrying a distinct molecular identifier. Instead of being binned into consensus sequences, reads that shared molecular identifiers were thrown out. MiTCR, with a Q25 quality threshold and the strictest error-elimination algorithm, was used for CDR3 identification, clonotype clustering and error correction. Lower-bound total TCR beta diversity was estimated with a nonparametric unseen species model using Euler transformation. TCRdb trimmed the raw reads at Q25, called clones with MiXCR and kept productive beta chains. Identical CDR3 proteins give one entry, which carries the most common genes and DNA. Clone size and V and J calls follow TCRdb, not the original study. The sample table holds about 730,000 distinct CDR3 sequences, of which about 42% were seen once. The ten largest make up 20% to 25% of the sample.

The rearranged chain carries TRBV7-2 and TRBJ1-4; 7 bases in the middle match TRBD1. The sequence was collected from an older woman in good health. Sequenced material: blood. The DNA sequence is TGTGCCAGCAGCTTCCCCCCAGGGGGAGTATCTAATGAAAAACTGTTTTTT. The translation is CASSFPPGGVSNEKLFF.